The 14 T cell receptor beta chains below come from one sample, sequenced in a study of TIL therapy for anti-PD-1-resistant metastatic lung cancer. This was the immunoSEQ v3 assay. Assay used: immunoSEQ multiplex PCR; TCRdb lists only in-frame clones, some missing. Counted here are 95,000 or so clones, less than 70% occurring once; the ten biggest clones make up approximately 10%. Time point defined: pre-treatment sample, taken before nivolumab and TIL therapy. The tumor samples were excised metastases, mostly pleural nodules or supraclavicular lymph nodes. The material was tumor tissue, obtained at baseline. Source of these receptors: a person aged 25 to 80 with non-small cell lung cancer.

The chain employs TRBV27 and TRBJ1-6; D unclear. The germline V gene encodes CDR1 MNHEY and CDR2 SMNVEV (reference sequence). This CDR3 comprises 14 residues. V gave up 6 bases and J gave up 5 bases, with 11 bases separating them. CDR3 residues: CASSQIDNNSPLHF. Written as DNA, the CDR3 is TGTGCCAGCAGCCAGATCGATAATAATTCACCCCTCCACTTT.

The gene calls are TRBV3-1 (or the pseudogene TRBV3-2) and TRBJ2-7, with D possibly TRBD2 on 6 matching bases. The ends were cut back, 4 bases at V and 5 bases at J, with 18 bases in the middle. CDR3 length equals 15 residues. The germline V gene encodes CDR1 LGHDT and CDR2 YNNKEL (reference sequence). CDR3 bases: TGTGCCAGCAGCCCAAGAAACATTGGCGGGGACGAGCAGTACTTC. It is translated as CASSPRNIGGDEQYF.

The V and J genes are TRBV4-3 and TRBJ2-7; maybe TRBD2 (6 bases). The germline V gene has CDR1 LGHNA and CDR2 YSLEER. There are 13 residues in the CDR3. V lost 4 bases to trimming and J lost 3 bases, with 10 bases between them. Here the CDR3 reads CASSPVGGYEQYF. The CDR3 nucleotides read TGCGCCAGCAGCCCGGTGGGGGGCTACGAGCAGTACTTC.

This clone was detected a few times. The V call is TRBV18, the J call TRBJ1-2; the D is unclear. With 6 bases removed from V and 5 bases from J, the gap between germline ends came to 19 bases. CDR1 is KGHSH and CDR2 is LQKENI in the germline V gene. The CDR3 has 15 amino acids. The CDR3 sequence is CASSPGSASDYGYTF. DNA of the CDR3: TGTGCCAGCTCCCCGGGATCGGCCAGCGATTATGGCTACACCTTC.

The chain joins TRBV30 to TRBJ2-5, with TRBD1 identical over 8 bases. J lost 3 bases, V lost 5 bases, and 2 bases had no gene match. Germline V gene sequence: CDR1 GTSNPN, CDR2 SVGIG (reference sequence). This CDR3 has 12 amino acids. The CDR3 loop reads CAWETGEETQYF. The CDR3 DNA is TGTGCCTGGGAGACAGGGGAAGAGACCCAGTACTTC.

The chain carries TRBV27 and TRBJ2-5, with TRBD2 matching 7 bases. Germline CDR1 reads MNHEY; CDR2 reads SMNVEV (reference sequence). Trimming removed 7 bases from V and 4 bases from J; junction bases left unmatched: 12. The CDR3 has 15 residues. The CDR3 nucleotides are TGTGCCAGCACCGGCGGGAGCGGTAGAGGAGAGACCCAGTACTTC. Amino acids: CASTGGSGRGETQYF.

The chain is built from TRBV2 and TRBJ1-5, with TRBD1 matching over 9 bases. The CDR3 runs 15 residues. V shed 5 bases and J 5 bases; nucleotides not matched to a gene: 7. The germline gives CDR1 SNHLY, CDR2 FYNNEI. The chain's CDR3 is CASSPGQGLYQPQHF. DNA of the CDR3: TGTGCCAGCAGTCCGGGACAGGGACTTTATCAGCCCCAGCATTTT.

The chain recombines TRBV6-4 with TRBJ2-4; D not resolved. Germline loops: CDR1 MRHNA, CDR2 SNTAGT. Trimming pared 1 base from V and 7 bases from J, leaving 17 bases between. CDR3 length: 16 amino acids. For the CDR3, the DNA is TGTGCCAGCAGTGACTTTACGTGTAGGTTTTTGAACATTCAGTACTTC. Encoded protein: CASSDFTCRFLNIQYF.

The chain uses TRBV19 and TRBJ2-7; D may be TRBD2 (5 bases). The germline V gene encodes CDR1 LNHDA and CDR2 SQIVND (reference sequence). Trimming removed 1 base at V and 8 bases at J, with 15 bases between. This CDR3 is 14 amino acids long. The CDR3 nucleotides read TGTGCCAGTAGTATAGGCAGCGGCCGTTCGAAGCAGTACTTC. Translating gives CASSIGSGRSKQYF.

This rearrangement joins TRBV7-2 to TRBJ2-3; TRBD2 is a possible D gene (6 bases). Germline CDR1 is SGHTA and CDR2 is FQGNSA. The V end lost 5 bases, the J end lost 6 bases, and 12 bases lay between the germline ends. The CDR3 sequence is 13 residues long. The chain's CDR3 is CASSAPGVDTQYF. For the CDR3, the DNA is TGTGCCAGCAGCGCCCCGGGGGTCGATACGCAGTATTTT.

This clone turned up a few times. The chain combines TRBV30 with TRBJ2-2; tentatively, D is TRBD1 (5 bases). The CDR3 length is 15 residues. V lost 0 bases and J lost 1, with 9 bases in between. Germline CDR1 reads GTSNPN; CDR2 reads SVGIG (reference sequence). CDR3 sequence: CAWSVRGLNTGELFF. CDR3 DNA sequence: TGTGCCTGGAGTGTTAGGGGCTTGAACACCGGGGAGCTGTTTTTT.

The chain combines TRBV27 with TRBJ2-7; the D gene is possibly TRBD1 (6 bases). The ends were cut back, 6 bases at V and 3 bases at J, with 15 bases in the middle. Germline V lookup: CDR1 MNHEY, CDR2 SMNVEV (reference sequence). The CDR3 sequence is 14 residues long. The CDR3 here is CASSPQGLSYEQYF. CDR3 DNA: TGTGCCAGCAGCCCCCAGGGGTTGAGCTACGAGCAGTACTTC.

The rearrangement links TRBV5-1 to TRBJ1-2; 9 nucleotides line up with TRBD1. CDR3 length: 13 residues. V shed 4 bases and J 8 bases; nucleotides not matched to a gene: 6. Germline V gives CDR1 SGHRS, CDR2 YFSETQ. The CDR3 region is CASSLRTGEGYTF. CDR3 coding DNA: TGCGCCAGCAGCCTTCGGACAGGGGAGGGCTACACCTTC. The whole variable domain, filled in from reference TRBV5-1 and TRBJ1-2, reads KAGVTQTPRYLIKTRGQQVTLSCSPISGHRSVSWYQQTPGQGLQFLFEYFSETQRNKGNFPGRFSGRQFSNSRSEMNVSTLELGDSALYLCASSLRTGEGYTFGSGTRLTVV.

V and J are TRBV28 and TRBJ2-7; D tentatively fits TRBD1 or TRBD2 (5 bases each). V was shortened by 5 bases and J by 5 bases, with 19 bases between the two germline ends. CDR3 length equals 15 residues. CDR1 is MDHEN, CDR2 SYDVKM, per germline. As DNA, the CDR3 is TGTGCCAGCAGTCCACCCCAGGGAGCTATCCACGAGCAGTACTTC. Residues: CASSPPQGAIHEQYF.